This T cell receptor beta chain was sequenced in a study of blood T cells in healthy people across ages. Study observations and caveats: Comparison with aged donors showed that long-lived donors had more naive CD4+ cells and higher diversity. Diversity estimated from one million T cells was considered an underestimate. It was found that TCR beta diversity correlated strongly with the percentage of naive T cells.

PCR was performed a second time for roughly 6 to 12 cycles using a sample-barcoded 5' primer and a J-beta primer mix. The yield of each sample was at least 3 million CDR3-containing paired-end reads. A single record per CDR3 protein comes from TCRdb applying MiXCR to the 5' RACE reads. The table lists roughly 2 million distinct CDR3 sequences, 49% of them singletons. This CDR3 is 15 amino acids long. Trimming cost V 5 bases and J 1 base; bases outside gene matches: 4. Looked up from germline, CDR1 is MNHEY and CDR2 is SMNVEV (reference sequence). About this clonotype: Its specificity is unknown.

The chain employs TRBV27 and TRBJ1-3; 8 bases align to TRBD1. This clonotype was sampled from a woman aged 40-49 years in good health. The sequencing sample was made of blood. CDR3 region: CASSPTGGSGNTIYF. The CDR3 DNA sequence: TGTGCCAGCAGTCCCACAGGGGGGTCTGGAAACACCATATATTTT.